The 14 T cell receptor beta chains in this list originate from one sample, sequenced in a study of shared clonotypes between healthy human individuals. Assay: immunoSEQ multiplex PCR; the TCRdb copy retains only in-frame clones and omits some. The sample has about 2.2 million clones, just under 95% seen once. CD45RO negativity and positive selection for CCR7 defined naive CD8 cells, a population that excluded terminally differentiated effector memory CD45RA+ cells. Specimen: naive CD8+ T cells from PBMCs. The receptors come from a man younger than 35 in good health. Some clones in this sample may be carry-over from other donors' samples.

V gene TRBV6-1 combines with J gene TRBJ2-7; TRBD1 matches at 8 bases. V shed 8 bases and J 2 bases; nucleotides not matched to a gene: 14. Germline V gene sequence: CDR1 MNHNS, CDR2 SASEGT. The CDR3 totals 16 residues. The CDR3 sequence: CASGADSDRGPYEQYF. For the CDR3, the DNA is TGTGCCAGCGGTGCGGACTCCGACAGGGGACCCTACGAGCAGTACTTC.

This chain links TRBV7-9 with TRBJ2-2; TRBD1 agrees at 7 bases. Germline V CDR1 and CDR2: SEHNR, FQNEAQ (reference sequence). The CDR3 runs to 18 residues. V lost 5 bases and J lost 3; bases outside the gene matches: 15. The CDR3 nucleotides are TGTGCCAGCAGCACGCAGACCGACAGGGAGCAACACACCGGGGAGCTGTTTTTT. Its translation: CASSTQTDREQHTGELFF.

In this sample, this clone turned up a few times. This rearrangement joins TRBV2 to TRBJ1-5; D is ambiguous. The CDR3 runs to 12 residues. Germline CDR1 reads SNHLY; CDR2 reads FYNNEI. V was cut by 4 bases and J by 4 bases, with 5 bases left in between. CDR3 in amino acids: CASSVSNQPQHF. The CDR3 nucleotides read TGTGCCAGCAGTGTTTCTAATCAGCCCCAGCATTTT.

The V and J genes are TRBV15 and TRBJ1-1, with D unclear. The CDR3 length is 16 residues. Germline CDR1 and CDR2: LNHNV and YYDKDF (reference sequence). V lost 1 base to trimming and J lost 1 base, with 13 bases between them. The CDR3 bases are TGTGCCACCAGCAGAGGGACCACCTCGGCGAACACTGAAGCTTTCTTT. This sequence encodes CATSRGTTSANTEAFF.

This chain links TRBV19 with TRBJ1-5, with D possibly TRBD1 on 6 matching bases. The germline V and J ends were trimmed by 6 bases and 0 bases, with 15 bases remaining between them. The CDR3 spans 16 residues. Germline V gene sequence: CDR1 LNHDA, CDR2 SQIVND (reference sequence). The CDR3 protein is CASRSGQGYSNQPQHF. Written as DNA, the CDR3 is TGTGCCAGTAGATCGGGGCAGGGGTATAGCAATCAGCCCCAGCATTTT. The full variable domain, rest sourced from reference TRBV19 and TRBJ1-5, is DGGITQSPKYLFRKEGQNVTLSCEQNLNHDAMYWYRQDPGQGLRLIYYSQIVNDFQKGDIAEGYSVSREKKESFPLTVTSAQKNPTAFYLCASRSGQGYSNQPQHFGDGTRLSIL.

The chain joins TRBV6-5 to TRBJ2-1; D may be TRBD2 (6 bases). V lost 0 bases and J 4 bases, leaving 13 bases between the germline ends. The length of the CDR3 is 16 residues. Germline V gene lookup returns CDR1 MNHEY and CDR2 SVGAGI. Here the CDR3 reads CASSYSGLEGYNEQFF. The DNA for the CDR3 is TGTGCCAGCAGTTACTCGGGATTGGAGGGGTACAATGAGCAGTTCTTC.

The chain combines TRBV18 with TRBJ2-1; TRBD1 matches 9 bases. V was pared by 5 bases and J by 7 bases, with 6 bases of the junction left unmatched. From germline, CDR1 is KGHSH and CDR2 LQKENI. This CDR3 spans 14 amino acids. The CDR3 nucleotides read TGTGCCAGCTCAACCGGGACAGGGAATAATGAGCAGTTCTTC. It translates to CASSTGTGNNEQFF.

The rearrangement uses TRBV12-2 and TRBJ2-3; the tabulated D call, TRBD2, remains unverified against the DNA. TRBV12-2 is an annotated pseudogene. The CDR3 has 17 residues. The CDR3 spells CASRPAGGTCSTDTQYF. The CDR3 coding sequence is TGTGCAAGTCGCCCCGCCGGCGGGACCTGTAGCACAGATACGCAGTATTTT.

The chain combines TRBV11-2 with TRBJ2-3; 7 bases map to TRBD2. The V gene end was trimmed by 4 bases and the J gene end by 1 base; junction bases not matched to a gene: 11. CDR3 length: 17 amino acids. Per the germline V gene, CDR1 is SGHAT and CDR2 is FQNNGV. DNA for the CDR3: TGTGCCAGCAGCTCAACCTGGGGCGGGAGAGGCACAGATACGCAGTATTTT. Its protein is CASSSTWGGRGTDTQYF. Looking up the rest from reference TRBV11-2 and TRBJ2-3 gives the full variable domain: EAGVAQSPRYKIIEKRQSVAFWCNPISGHATLYWYQQILGQGPKLLIQFQNNGVVDDSQLPKDRFSAERLKGVDSTLKIQPAKLEDSAVYLCASSSTWGGRGTDTQYFGPGTRLTVL.

This chain's CDR3 is CASSLGTGGLQDTQYF. In DNA form, the CDR3 reads TGTGCCAGCAGTTTAGGGACAGGGGGTTTGCAAGATACGCAGTATTTT. J is TRBJ2-3 and V is TRBV27; 11 bases are a match to TRBD1. Trimming at V came to 2 bases and at J to 5 bases, leaving 6 bases not matched to a gene. The CDR3 is 16 residues long. In germline, CDR1 is MNHEY, CDR2 SMNVEV (reference sequence).

The gene calls are TRBV6-1 and TRBJ1-5, with D perhaps matching TRBD1 (5 bases). In germline, CDR1 is MNHNS, CDR2 SASEGT. Trimming left V 3 bases short and J 7 bases short, with 16 bases between. The CDR3 totals 15 residues. CDR3 in DNA: TGTGCCAGCAGTGAGGTGGTTTGGGGGGGACAGCCCCAGCATTTT. This translates into CASSEVVWGGQPQHF.

This rearrangement joins TRBV9 to TRBJ2-1, with 12 positions matching TRBD2. The CDR3 sequence is 17 residues long. V dropped 3 bases and J dropped 8; count of bases not matched to a gene: 12. Germline V gene sequence: CDR1 SGDLS, CDR2 YYNGEE. CDR3 sequence reads: CASSARPLAGGPDEQFF. The CDR3 region has the DNA TGTGCCAGCAGCGCACGGCCGCTAGCGGGAGGGCCGGATGAGCAGTTCTTC. The full variable domain, completed using reference TRBV9 and TRBJ2-1, is DSGVTQTPKHLITATGQRVTLRCSPRSGDLSVYWYQQSLDQGLQFLIQYYNGEERAKGNILERFSAQQFPDLHSELNLSSLELGDSALYFCASSARPLAGGPDEQFFGPGTRLTVL.

About this clone: At the DNA level, this CDR3 is encoded by other sequences in the same sample as well. The V gene is TRBV11-2, the J gene TRBJ2-7; TRBD1 matches 8 bases. Trimming cost V 4 bases and J 3 bases; bases outside gene matches: 5. The germline gives CDR1 SGHAT, CDR2 FQNNGV. This CDR3 contains 14 residues. CDR3 sequence reads: CASSYTGGSYEQYF. CDR3 nucleotides: TGTGCCAGCAGCTACACAGGGGGGAGCTACGAGCAGTACTTC. Filled out from reference TRBV11-2 and TRBJ2-7, the complete variable domain reads EAGVAQSPRYKIIEKRQSVAFWCNPISGHATLYWYQQILGQGPKLLIQFQNNGVVDDSQLPKDRFSAERLKGVDSTLKIQPAKLEDSAVYLCASSYTGGSYEQYFGPGTRLTVT.

This clone was detected once. The chain carries TRBV19 and TRBJ2-7; D perhaps matches TRBD1 (6 bases). The CDR3 spans 15 residues. The V gene's germline CDR1 is LNHDA and CDR2 SQIVND (reference sequence). Deletions cut 5 bases from V and 5 bases from J, with 19 bases between. CDR3: CASSPGHLNYHEQYF. Written as DNA, the CDR3 is TGTGCCAGTAGTCCGGGACATCTAAATTACCACGAGCAGTACTTC.